These 20 T cell receptor beta chains were sequenced from one sample in a study of regulatory T cells in long-lasting Graves disease. Time point in this sample: newly diagnosed GD, antithyroid drugs for less than 3 months. The authors made the TCR library using RNA they extracted from PBMCs. Library construction for TCR beta used iRepertoire HTBI primers and Arm-PCR of CDR3 regions. TCRdb reanalysed the multiplex PCR reads using MiXCR and keeps one entry per CDR3 protein. The sample has a few hundred thousand distinct CDR3 sequences, around 18% seen once. The sample was peripheral blood mononuclear cells (PBMCs), taken at new diagnosis, from a patient treated with antithyroid drugs. The receptors derive from a female donor with Graves disease.

This clonotype has ten or more counts. This chain joins TRBV12-3 or TRBV12-4 and TRBJ2-3; 13 bases agree with TRBD2. This CDR3 comprises 15 residues. J was trimmed by 5 bases and V by 2 bases; bases with no gene match: 1. CDR3 sequence reads: CASSLTSGRVDTQYF. CDR3 bases: TGTGCCAGCAGTTTAACTAGCGGGAGGGTAGATACGCAGTATTTT.

This clonotype showed up many times. The rearrangement uses TRBV3-1 and TRBJ2-2, with 7 nucleotides matching TRBD2. Losses at the gene ends were 3 bases for V and 5 bases for J; bases not matched to a gene: 0. The CDR3 sequence is 13 residues long. Germline loops: CDR1 LGHDT, CDR2 YNNKEL (reference sequence). The DNA for the CDR3 is TGTGCCAGCAGCCAGGGGGGGACCGGGGAGCTGTTTTTT. It encodes CASSQGGTGELFF.

This clonotype was picked up many times. The V call is TRBV12-3 or TRBV12-4, the J call TRBJ2-5; 10 bases are a match to TRBD2. CDR3 length equals 14 residues. After removal of 2 bases from V and 3 bases from J, the junction contained 0 bases not matched to a gene. The CDR3 protein is CASSLTSGEETQYF. DNA for the CDR3: TGTGCCAGCAGTTTAACTAGCGGGGAAGAGACCCAGTACTTC.

This clonotype was seen many times. The chain combines TRBV29-1 with TRBJ1-4; 9 nucleotides agree with TRBD1. Trimming removed 6 bases from V and 0 bases from J; junction bases left unmatched: 11. CDR1 is SQVTM, CDR2 ANQGSEA, per germline. The CDR3 length is 17 residues. DNA of the CDR3: TGCAGCGTCCGTCCCGGGACAGGGCGGGCAACTAATGAAAAACTGTTTTTT. Its translation is CSVRPGTGRATNEKLFF.

This clonotype was counted many times. The rearrangement uses TRBV2 and TRBJ2-7; D remains ambiguous. The CDR3 has 12 amino acids. With 10 bases removed from V and 0 bases from J, the gap between germline ends came to 10 bases. CDR1 is SNHLY, CDR2 FYNNEI, per germline. The CDR3 region is CATQSPSYEQYF. CDR3 DNA: TGTGCCACCCAAAGTCCCTCCTACGAGCAGTACTTC.

This clonotype appeared many times. The CDR3, as DNA: TGTGCCAGCAGTGCTTTGAACTATGGCTACACCTTC. This codes for CASSALNYGYTF. The chain combines TRBV2 with TRBJ1-2; D not certain. Germline V gene data show CDR1 as SNHLY and CDR2 as FYNNEI. With 4 bases removed from V and 2 bases from J, the gap between germline ends came to 5 bases. The length of the CDR3 is 12 residues.

This clonotype was counted many times. The chain couples TRBV7-6 to TRBJ2-3; D may be TRBD1 (5 bases). Germline CDR1 reads SGHVS; CDR2 reads FNYEAQ. This CDR3 contains 16 residues. Between the trimmed V and J ends, which lost 1 base and 5 bases, there was a span of 16 bases. This CDR3 reads CASSLEGDSLGDTQYF. In DNA form, the CDR3 reads TGTGCCAGCAGCTTAGAGGGTGACAGCCTGGGAGATACGCAGTATTTT.

This clonotype appeared many times. The chain combines TRBV12-3 or TRBV12-4 with TRBJ1-1, with D unclear. The CDR3 covers 14 residues. V was pared by 3 bases and J by 2 bases, with 10 bases between. CDR3 amino acids: CASSFRRTNTEAFF. The CDR3 DNA sequence: TGTGCCAGCAGTTTCCGACGGACCAACACTGAAGCTTTCTTT.

This clonotype was seen ten or more times. The rearrangement joins TRBV30 to TRBJ2-7, with D possibly matching TRBD2 (6 bases). V was pared by 0 bases and J by 9 bases, with 18 bases between. This CDR3 region has 14 residues. Looked up from germline, CDR1 is GTSNPN and CDR2 is SVGIG (reference sequence). CDR3 protein: CAWSVAVRGIGQYF. The CDR3 DNA follows: TGTGCCTGGAGTGTGGCAGTACGGGGGATCGGGCAGTACTTC.

This clonotype was counted many times. The chain combines TRBV18 with TRBJ2-5; D is unclear. Germline V gives CDR1 KGHSH, CDR2 LQKENI. This CDR3 has 14 amino acids. V was cut by 0 bases and J by 0 bases, with 5 bases left in between. CDR3 sequence (DNA): TGTGCCAGCTCACCACCATTGTACCAAGAGACCCAGTACTTC. Its protein product is CASSPPLYQETQYF.

This clonotype was seen at least ten times. CDR3 sequence (DNA): TGTGCCAGCAGTGGTCAAAAGACTAACTCCTACGAGCAGTACTTC. Encoded protein: CASSGQKTNSYEQYF. The rearrangement links TRBV2 to TRBJ2-7; D may be TRBD2 (5 bases). The CDR3 loop spans 15 amino acids. V lost 4 bases and J lost 0, with 13 bases in between. CDR1 and CDR2 (germline): SNHLY, FYNNEI.

This clonotype showed up many times. The J gene is TRBJ1-4, the V gene TRBV15; 8 nucleotides line up with TRBD1. This CDR3 region has 16 residues. CDR1 LNHNV and CDR2 YYDKDF come from the germline V gene (reference sequence). The trim removed 1 base at V and 2 bases at J, leaving 3 bases unmatched. The CDR3 DNA sequence: TGTGCCACCAGCAGAGGGACAGGGTCCACTAATGAAAAACTGTTTTTT. Translated: CATSRGTGSTNEKLFF.

The chain employs TRBV7-9 and TRBJ2-7, with D maybe TRBD1 (8 bases). Germline values: CDR1 SEHNR, CDR2 FQNEAQ (reference sequence). CDR3 length equals 13 residues. Trimming pared 5 bases from V and 6 bases from J, leaving 14 bases between. CDR3: CASSVDREGEQYF. The CDR3 region has the DNA TGTGCCAGCAGCGTGGACAGGGAGGGCGAGCAGTACTTC.

The sample holds many counts of this clonotype. This chain uses TRBV10-2 with TRBJ2-5; D call uncertain. Germline V gives CDR1 WSHSY, CDR2 SAAADI. The CDR3 spans 12 residues. The V end lost 5 bases, the J end lost 6 bases, and 10 bases lay between the germline ends. This CDR3 is CASSSKRKTQYF. The CDR3 DNA is TGCGCCAGCAGTAGCAAAAGGAAGACCCAGTACTTC.

With respect to this clonotype: A far larger clone is off by one base, so a read error is likely. Since no conserved phenylalanine or tryptophan closes the CDR3, a read error is the likely cause. This chain connects TRBV11-2 to TRBJ2-5; D remains unclear. Near its end, the DNA agrees better with TRBJ2-1, so the J call may be wrong. The V gene's germline CDR1 is SGHAT and CDR2 FQNNGV. CDR3 length equals 10 residues. CDR3 sequence reads: CASSLNEQFS. CDR3 nucleotides: TGTGCCAGCAGCTTAAATGAGCAGTTCTCC.

This rearrangement joins TRBV3-1 to TRBJ2-7, with 11 bases identical to TRBD1. V shed 2 bases and J 5 bases; nucleotides not matched to a gene: 5. CDR3 size: 15 residues. The V gene's germline CDR1 is LGHDT and CDR2 YNNKEL (reference sequence). The CDR3 sequence is CASSQRTGGWDEQYF. CDR3 DNA sequence: TGTGCCAGCAGCCAACGGACAGGGGGCTGGGACGAGCAGTACTTC.

This clonotype has at least ten counts. V and J are TRBV10-3 and TRBJ2-5; 10 nucleotides match TRBD1. V lost 8 bases to trimming and J lost 5 bases; unmatched junction nucleotides: 5. The CDR3 is 13 residues long. CDR1 is ENHRY, CDR2 SYGVKD, per germline. The CDR3 region is CAIRDRGRETQYF. CDR3 DNA sequence: TGTGCCATCCGGGACAGGGGCAGGGAGACCCAGTACTTC.

At least ten counts were recorded for this clonotype. This chain uses TRBV7-8 with TRBJ1-4, with TRBD1 as a possible D gene (5 bases). The CDR3 runs to 15 residues. Looked up from germline, CDR1 is SGHVS and CDR2 is FQNEAQ. The V end lost 5 bases, the J end lost 8 bases, and 18 bases lay between the germline ends. The CDR3 bases are TGTGCCAGCAGCAGCAGACGAGGGACGAGGGAAAAACTGTTTTTT. It translates to CASSSRRGTREKLFF.

The genes are TRBV28 and TRBJ2-7; 7 bases are shared with TRBD1. In germline, CDR1 is MDHEN, CDR2 SYDVKM. Trimming removed 7 bases from V and 5 bases from J; junction bases left unmatched: 11. This CDR3 region has 14 residues. CDR3 coding DNA: TGTGCCAGCACCCTGCGACAGGGAGTCCACGAGCAGTACTTC. Protein: CASTLRQGVHEQYF. The full variable domain, rest sourced from reference TRBV28 and TRBJ2-7, is DVKVTQSSRYLVKRTGEKVFLECVQDMDHENMFWYRQDPGLGLRLIYFSYDVKMKEKGDIPEGYSVSREKKERFSLILESASTNQTSMYLCASTLRQGVHEQYFGPGTRLTVT.

The sample holds many counts of this clonotype. This chain links TRBV7-2 with TRBJ2-5; 9 bases agree with TRBD1. Trimming at V came to 2 bases and at J to 2 bases, leaving 3 bases not matched to a gene. The germline CDR1 and CDR2 sequences are SGHTA and FQGNSA. The length of the CDR3 is 15 residues. The CDR3 coding sequence is TGTGCCAGCAGCTTACCGGGACAGGGACAAGAGACCCAGTACTTC. It encodes CASSLPGQGQETQYF.